These 12 T cell receptor beta chains originate from one sample sequenced in a study of T cell responses to AZD1222 COVID-19 vaccine. Assay: immunoSEQ multiplex PCR; the TCRdb copy retains only in-frame clones and omits some. The sample consists of tens of thousands of clones, around 88% of them appearing once. Specimen: peripheral blood, collected on day 0 of AZD1222 vaccination. The receptors here all came from an adult in good health.

This clone was seen more than once but under ten times. The rearrangement joins TRBV27 to TRBJ1-1; TRBD1 aligns across 7 bases. Trimming at V came to 5 bases and at J to 5 bases, leaving 11 bases not matched to a gene. Looked up from germline, CDR1 is MNHEY and CDR2 is SMNVEV (reference sequence). The CDR3 sequence is 15 residues long. The CDR3 DNA reads as TGTGCCAGCAGTCTGAATTCAGGGGGGCGGACTGAAGCTTTCTTT. Translating it yields CASSLNSGGRTEAFF.

This chain joins TRBV7-3 and TRBJ2-5; D remains unclear. Germline V gene data show CDR1 as SGHTA and CDR2 as FQGTGA. The V end was cut by 3 bases, the J end by 4 bases, with 9 bases between. This CDR3 comprises 13 residues. The CDR3 here is CASSFSAIETQYF. CDR3 nucleotides: TGTGCCAGCAGCTTCTCCGCAATAGAGACCCAGTACTTC.

The sample holds one count of this clone. The rearrangement links TRBV7-8 to TRBJ1-2; 7 nucleotides match TRBD1. The junction had 5 bases not matched to a gene; V was cut back by 1 base and J by 0 bases. Per germline, CDR1 SGHVS and CDR2 FQNEAQ. This CDR3 comprises 16 residues. As DNA, the CDR3 is TGTGCCAGCAGCTTAGTCCAGACAGGGACTAACTATGGCTACACCTTC. This codes for CASSLVQTGTNYGYTF. The full variable domain, completed using reference TRBV7-8 and TRBJ1-2, is GAGVSQSPRYKVAKRGQDVALRCDPISGHVSLFWYQQALGQGPEFLTYFQNEAQLDKSGLPSDRFFAERPEGSVSTLKIQRTQQEDSAVYLCASSLVQTGTNYGYTFGSGTRLTVV.

The chain recombines TRBV27 with TRBJ2-7; TRBD1 agrees at 7 bases. The CDR3 contains 14 residues. J lost 3 bases, V lost 6 bases, and 8 bases had no gene match. Germline V gene data show CDR1 as MNHEY and CDR2 as SMNVEV (reference sequence). The CDR3 here is CASSATGLYYEQYF. DNA for the CDR3: TGTGCCAGCAGCGCGACAGGGCTCTACTACGAGCAGTACTTC.

The V call is TRBV2, the J call TRBJ2-7; TRBD2 agrees at 7 bases. Germline CDR1 SNHLY, CDR2 FYNNEI. J gave up 3 bases and V 6 bases, and 5 bases lay outside the gene matches. The CDR3 is 13 residues long. The chain's CDR3 is CASSGLENYEQYF. For the CDR3, the DNA is TGTGCCAGCAGCGGACTAGAGAACTACGAGCAGTACTTC.

The chain couples TRBV18 to TRBJ1-3; D not certain. CDR1 is KGHSH, CDR2 LQKENI, per germline. The CDR3 length is 14 residues. V lost 2 bases and J lost 0, with 5 bases in between. CDR3 protein: CASSPGSSGNTIYF. CDR3 DNA: TGTGCCAGCTCACCAGGTAGCTCTGGAAACACCATATATTTT.

This clone has just a few counts. At one boundary the junction diverges from the germline segment, which might be a read error. The chain joins TRBV7-7 to TRBJ1-2, with 7 bases identical to TRBD1. Germline loops: CDR1 SSHAT, CDR2 FNYEAQ (reference sequence). The CDR3 is 15 residues long. The CDR3 DNA reads TGTGCTAGCACCAAAAACTCAGGGGGTCACTATGGCTACACCTTC. This encodes CASTKNSGGHYGYTF.

The table lists this clone with a count of one. The chain has TRBV6-5 and TRBJ2-7; possible D gene TRBD2, 5 bases. V lost 5 bases and J 0 bases, leaving 11 bases between the germline ends. Germline lookup yields CDR1 MNHEY and CDR2 SVGAGI. CDR3 size: 14 residues. CDR3: CASSLLTSSYEQYF. For the CDR3, the DNA is TGTGCCAGCAGTCTCCTCACTAGCTCCTACGAGCAGTACTTC.

The chain carries TRBV5-4 and TRBJ2-6, with D possibly being TRBD2 (5 bases). CDR1 and CDR2 from the germline V gene are SGHNT and YYREEE (reference sequence). The CDR3 has 16 residues. The V end lost 0 bases, the J end lost 2 bases, and 9 bases lay between the germline ends. CDR3 amino acids: CASSLAGRAGANVLTF. DNA of the CDR3: TGTGCCAGCAGCTTGGCGGGGAGAGCTGGGGCCAACGTCCTGACTTTC.

The CDR3 here is CASSLAGTAYEQYF. DNA of the CDR3: TGTGCCAGCAGCTTAGCAGGGACAGCCTACGAGCAGTACTTC. The gene calls are TRBV7-6 and TRBJ2-7; 7 nucleotides match TRBD1. This CDR3 is 14 amino acids long. CDR1 is SGHVS and CDR2 is FNYEAQ in the germline V gene. Trimming took 0 bases from V and 2 from J; bases not matched to a gene: 1.

This clone occurred once. The gene calls are TRBV9 and TRBJ2-1, with D possibly TRBD2 on 6 matching bases. This CDR3 region has 16 residues. The ends were cut back, 0 bases at V and 6 bases at J, with 16 bases in the middle. The germline CDR1 and CDR2 sequences are SGDLS and YYNGEE. The CDR3 bases are TGTGCCAGCAGCGTAGGTGCGGGGACCTCCGGCAATGAGCAGTTCTTC. Translation: CASSVGAGTSGNEQFF.

The V call is TRBV6-2 or TRBV6-3, the J call TRBJ2-1; D unclear. With 2 bases removed from V and 1 base from J, the gap between germline ends came to 9 bases. This CDR3 is built from 15 residues. Germline assignment: CDR1 MNHEY and CDR2 SVGEGT. CDR3: CASSYKGFSYNEQFF. The CDR3 nucleotides read TGTGCCAGCAGTTACAAGGGATTTTCCTACAATGAGCAGTTCTTC.